This T cell receptor (beta chain) was observed in a study of OX40 agonist ivuxolimab in advanced cancers. Study background: A partial response was reached by three patients: one with hepatocellular carcinoma and two with cutaneous melanoma.

Germline loops: CDR1 KGHSH, CDR2 LQKENI. CDR3 length: 13 residues. Trimming shortened V by 1 base and J by 1 base, and 4 bases separated the two germline ends. TCRdb's copy holds only in-frame clones and misses some; the assay was immunoSEQ multiplex PCR. The data contain around 73,000 clones, 70% to 90% of them seen just once; the ten biggest clones take up 0.4% to 0.65%. In the case of this clone: Distinct nucleotide sequences in the sample also encode this CDR3.

Sample: CD4+ or CD8+ T cells sorted from blood, taken in a trial of the OX40 agonist ivuxolimab. This sequence originates from an adult with an advanced solid tumor such as melanoma, head and neck, liver or kidney cancer. This chain connects TRBV18 to TRBJ1-1, with D unresolved. Here the CDR3 DNA reads TGTGCCAGCTCACCACAAGGGAACACTGAAGCTTTCTTT. This codes for CASSPQGNTEAFF.